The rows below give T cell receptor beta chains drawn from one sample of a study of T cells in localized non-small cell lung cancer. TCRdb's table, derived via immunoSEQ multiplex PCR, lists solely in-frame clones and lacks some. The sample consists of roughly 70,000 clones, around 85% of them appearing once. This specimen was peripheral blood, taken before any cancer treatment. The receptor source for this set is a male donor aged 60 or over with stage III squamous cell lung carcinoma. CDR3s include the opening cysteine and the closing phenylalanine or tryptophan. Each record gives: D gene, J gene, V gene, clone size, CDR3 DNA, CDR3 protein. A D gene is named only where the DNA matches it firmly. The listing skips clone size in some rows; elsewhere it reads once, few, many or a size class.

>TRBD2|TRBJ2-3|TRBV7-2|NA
TGTGCCAGCAGCTTAGGCTGCGGGGGGGGGTCCAACACAGATACGCAGTATTTT
CASSLGCGGGSNTDTQYF
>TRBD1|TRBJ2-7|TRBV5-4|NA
TGTGCCAGCAGCTTTTTGGACAGGTCGGGGGAGCAGTACTTC
CASSFLDRSGEQYF
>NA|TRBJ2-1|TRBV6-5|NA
TGTGCCAGCAGCGGACAGGGAGGGGTATACAATGAGCAGTTCTTC
CASSGQGGVYNEQFF
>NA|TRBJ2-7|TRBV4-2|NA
TGTGCCAGCAGCCCACAGGACCTACGGGACGAGCAGTACTTC
CASSPQDLRDEQYF
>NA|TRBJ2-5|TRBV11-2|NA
TGTGCCAGCAGCTTAGAGGGAGAGACCCAGTACTTC
CASSLEGETQYF
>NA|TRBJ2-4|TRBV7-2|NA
TGTGCCAGCAGCCGGACTCGCGGGGACATTCAGTACTTC
CASSRTRGDIQYF
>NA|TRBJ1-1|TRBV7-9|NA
TGTGCCAGCAGACCCACGACAGGTTCGAACACTGAAGCTTTCTTT
CASRPTTGSNTEAFF
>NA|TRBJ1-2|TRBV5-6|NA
TGTGCCAGCAGCTTGACCTTTGGGACACTACAGTATGGCTACACCTTC
CASSLTFGTLQYGYTF
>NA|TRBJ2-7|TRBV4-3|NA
TGCGCCAGCAGCCAAGAGGGGGGCTACGAGCAGTACTTC
CASSQEGGYEQYF
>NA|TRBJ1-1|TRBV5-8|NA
TGTGCCAGCAGCCTAGACTCTGGACAAGACACTGAAGCTTTCTTT
CASSLDSGQDTEAFF
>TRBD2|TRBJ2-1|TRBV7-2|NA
TGTGCCAGCAGCCGTACTAGCGGTTCCTACAATGAGCAGTTCTTC
CASSRTSGSYNEQFF
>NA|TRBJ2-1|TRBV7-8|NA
TGTGCCAGCAGCTCCACCGAGCGGGAGCAGTTCTTC
CASSSTEREQFF
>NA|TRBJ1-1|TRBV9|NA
TGTGCCAGCAGCGTAGCAGGGGACGGCACTGAAGCTTTCTTT
CASSVAGDGTEAFF
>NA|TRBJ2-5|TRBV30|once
TGTGCCTGGAGCCCAAGAAGGCGGGTACAAGAGACCCAGTACTTC
CAWSPRRRVQETQYF
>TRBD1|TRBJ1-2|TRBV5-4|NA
TGTGCCAGCACCCGACAGGGGGCTTCTAACTATGGCTACACCTTC
CASTRQGASNYGYTF
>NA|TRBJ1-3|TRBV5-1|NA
TGCGCCAGCAGCTTGGGACCCCGGGACACCAACTCTGGAAACACCATATATTTT
CASSLGPRDTNSGNTIYF
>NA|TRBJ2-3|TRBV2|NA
TGTGCCAGCAGGTCCAGGGGGGTGGCAGATACGCAGTATTTT
CASRSRGVADTQYF
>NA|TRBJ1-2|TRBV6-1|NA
TGTGCCAGCACCCAAGTCGATCTTAACTATGGCTACACCTTC
CASTQVDLNYGYTF
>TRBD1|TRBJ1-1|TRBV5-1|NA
TGCGCCAGCAGCCCCAGGACAGGAGTGAACACTGAAGCTTTCTTT
CASSPRTGVNTEAFF
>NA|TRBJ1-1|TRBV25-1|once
TGTGCCAGCCGCTTAGACGGGGGACAAGCTGTAGCTTTCTTT
CASRLDGGQAVAFF
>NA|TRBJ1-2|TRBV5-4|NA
TGTGCCAGCACCTGGGGGGACGGGAATAGCTATGGCTACACCTTC
CASTWGDGNSYGYTF
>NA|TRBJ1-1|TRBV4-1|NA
TGCGCCAGCAGCCGAGAAGTGAACACTGAAGCTTTCTTT
CASSREVNTEAFF
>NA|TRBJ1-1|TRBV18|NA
TGTGCCAGCCGAGTAAGACAGGAGGCGAACACTGAAGCTTTCTTT
CASRVRQEANTEAFF
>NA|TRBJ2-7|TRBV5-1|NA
TGCGCCAGCAGCTTGAACAGCCAAATTCCCTACGAGCAGTACTTC
CASSLNSQIPYEQYF
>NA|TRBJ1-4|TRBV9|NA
TGTGCCAGCAGCGGCGGGAGTCTGACTAATGAAAAACTGTTTTTT
CASSGGSLTNEKLFF
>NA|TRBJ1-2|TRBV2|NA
TGTGCCAGCACCCTTTCGGGAGGCAATGATAACTATGGCTACACCTTC
CASTLSGGNDNYGYTF
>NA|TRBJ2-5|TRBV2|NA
TGTGCCAGCCTAGGAGGGGAGACCCAGTACTTC
CASLGGETQYF
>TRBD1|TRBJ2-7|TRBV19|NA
TGTGCCAGTAGTGGACAGGTTTCTTCCTACGAGCAGTACTTC
CASSGQVSSYEQYF
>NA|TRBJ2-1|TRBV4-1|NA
TGCGCCAGCACGCCCCCGGGCATAAAGAACAATGAGCAGTTCTTC
CASTPPGIKNNEQFF
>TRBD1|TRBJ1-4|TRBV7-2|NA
TGTGCCAGCAGTCCACAGGGGGCAACTAATGAAAAACTGTTTTTT
CASSPQGATNEKLFF
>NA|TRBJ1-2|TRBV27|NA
TGTGCCAGCAGTTTTTCAGGGAACTATGGCTACACCTTC
CASSFSGNYGYTF
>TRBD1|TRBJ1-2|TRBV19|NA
TGTGCCGCCGGGACAGCTGCTAACTATGGCTACACCTTC
CAAGTAANYGYTF
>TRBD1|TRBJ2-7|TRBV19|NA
TGTGCCAGTAGTACCAGACAGGGGGCGCGATCCGAGCAGTACTTC
CASSTRQGARSEQYF
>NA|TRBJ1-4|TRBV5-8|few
TGTGCCAGCAGCTTGCTGACTCCCAGAGGGGAAAAACTGTTTTTT
CASSLLTPRGEKLFF
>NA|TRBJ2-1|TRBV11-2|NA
TGTGCCAGCAGCTTAGGAGGGAGCTCCTACAATGAGCAGTTCTTC
CASSLGGSSYNEQFF
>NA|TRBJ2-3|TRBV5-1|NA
TGCGCCAGCAGCTTGGGATCAGTTCAAGATACGCAGTATTTT
CASSLGSVQDTQYF
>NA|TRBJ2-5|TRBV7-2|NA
TGTGCCAGCAGCTTAGATAGGGGGTTAGGCGAGACCCAGTACTTC
CASSLDRGLGETQYF
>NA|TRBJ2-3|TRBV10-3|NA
TGTGCCATCAGAGGGGATTCCACAGATACGCAGTATTTT
CAIRGDSTDTQYF
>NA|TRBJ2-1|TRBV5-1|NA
TGCGCCAGCAGCGGACCTAACCCCTACAATGAGCAGTTCTTC
CASSGPNPYNEQFF
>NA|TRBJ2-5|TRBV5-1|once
TGCGCCAGCAGCTTGAGACCAGGGGACCAAGAGACCCAGTACTTC
CASSLRPGDQETQYF
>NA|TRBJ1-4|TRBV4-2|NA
TGTGCCAGCAGCCAAGATCTGGCTGCCGAAACCAATGAAAAACTGTTTTTT
CASSQDLAAETNEKLFF
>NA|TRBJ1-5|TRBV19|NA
TGTGCCAGTAGTATCTTACCCAAAACTAGCAATCAGCCCCAGCATTTT
CASSILPKTSNQPQHF
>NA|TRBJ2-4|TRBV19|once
TGTGCCAGTAGTAGCAACAGGCTAGCCAAAAACATTCAGTACTTC
CASSSNRLAKNIQYF
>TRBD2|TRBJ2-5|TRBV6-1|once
TGTGCCAGCACCAGCACGGGGGGGGCCATAGAGACCCAGTACTTC
CASTSTGGAIETQYF
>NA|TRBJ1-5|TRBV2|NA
TGTGCCAGCAGCCGGAGGAGGGTCAACAATCAGCCCCAGCATTTT
CASSRRRVNNQPQHF